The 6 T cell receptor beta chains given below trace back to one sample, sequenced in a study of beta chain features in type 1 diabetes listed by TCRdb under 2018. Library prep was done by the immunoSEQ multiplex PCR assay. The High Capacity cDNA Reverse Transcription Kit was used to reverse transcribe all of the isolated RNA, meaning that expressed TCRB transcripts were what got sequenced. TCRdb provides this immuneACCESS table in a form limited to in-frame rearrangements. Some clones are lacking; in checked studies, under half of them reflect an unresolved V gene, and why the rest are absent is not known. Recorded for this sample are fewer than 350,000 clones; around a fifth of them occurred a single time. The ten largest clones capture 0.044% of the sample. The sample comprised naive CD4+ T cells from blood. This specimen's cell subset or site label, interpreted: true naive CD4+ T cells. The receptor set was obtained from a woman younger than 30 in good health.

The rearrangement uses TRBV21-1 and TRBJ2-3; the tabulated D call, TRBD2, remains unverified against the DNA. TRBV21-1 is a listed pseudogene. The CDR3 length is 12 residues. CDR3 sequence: CASSRLTDTQYF. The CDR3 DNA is TGTGCCAGCAGTCGACTTACAGATACGCAGTATTTT.

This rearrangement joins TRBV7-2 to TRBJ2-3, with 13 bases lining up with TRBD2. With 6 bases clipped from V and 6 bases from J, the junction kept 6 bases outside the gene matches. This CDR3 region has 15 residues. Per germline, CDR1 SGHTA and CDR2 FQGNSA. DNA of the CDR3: TGTGCCAGCAGTTCCGGACTAGCGGGGGTTGATACGCAGTATTTT. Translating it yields CASSSGLAGVDTQYF.

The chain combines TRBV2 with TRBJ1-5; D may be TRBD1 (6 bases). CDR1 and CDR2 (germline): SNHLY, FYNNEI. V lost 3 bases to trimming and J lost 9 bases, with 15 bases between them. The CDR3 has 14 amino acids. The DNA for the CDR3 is TGTGCCAGCAGTGAGGCAGGGGACGGGTTGCCCCAGCATTTT. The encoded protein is CASSEAGDGLPQHF.

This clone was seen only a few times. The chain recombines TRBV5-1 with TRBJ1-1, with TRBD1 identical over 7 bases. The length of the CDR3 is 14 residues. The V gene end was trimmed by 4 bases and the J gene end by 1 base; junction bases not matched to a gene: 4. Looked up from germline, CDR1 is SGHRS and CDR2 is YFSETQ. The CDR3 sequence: CASSETGSNTEAFF. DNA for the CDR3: TGCGCCAGCAGCGAGACAGGGTCGAACACTGAAGCTTTCTTT.

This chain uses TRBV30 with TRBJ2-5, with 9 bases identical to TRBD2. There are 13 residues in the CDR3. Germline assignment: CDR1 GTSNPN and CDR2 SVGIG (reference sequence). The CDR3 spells CAWGGTSRETQYF. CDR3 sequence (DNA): TGTGCGTGGGGGGGGACTAGCAGAGAGACCCAGTACTTC.

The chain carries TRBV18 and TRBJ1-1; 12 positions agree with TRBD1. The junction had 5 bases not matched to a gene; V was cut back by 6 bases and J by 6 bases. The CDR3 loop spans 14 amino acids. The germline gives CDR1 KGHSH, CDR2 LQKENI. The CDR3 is CASSRGQGAAEAFF. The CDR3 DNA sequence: TGTGCCAGCTCGCGGGGACAGGGGGCCGCTGAAGCTTTCTTT.